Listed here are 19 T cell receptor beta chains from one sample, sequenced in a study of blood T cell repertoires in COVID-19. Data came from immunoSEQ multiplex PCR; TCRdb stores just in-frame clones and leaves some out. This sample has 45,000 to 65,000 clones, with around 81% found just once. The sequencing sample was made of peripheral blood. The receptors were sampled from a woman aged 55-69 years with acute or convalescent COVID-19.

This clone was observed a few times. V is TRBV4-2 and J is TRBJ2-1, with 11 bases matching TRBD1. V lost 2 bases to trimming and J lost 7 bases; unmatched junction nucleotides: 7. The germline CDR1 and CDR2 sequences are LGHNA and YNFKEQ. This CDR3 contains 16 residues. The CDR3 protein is CASSQQRGQGGNEQFF. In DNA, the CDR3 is TGTGCCAGCAGCCAACAAAGGGGACAGGGGGGTAATGAGCAGTTCTTC.

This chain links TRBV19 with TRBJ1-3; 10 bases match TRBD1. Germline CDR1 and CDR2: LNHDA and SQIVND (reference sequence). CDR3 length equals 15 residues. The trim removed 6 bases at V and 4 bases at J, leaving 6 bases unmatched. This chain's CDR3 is CASRPGQGLGNTIYF. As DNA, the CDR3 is TGTGCCAGTAGACCGGGACAGGGGCTCGGAAACACCATATATTTT.

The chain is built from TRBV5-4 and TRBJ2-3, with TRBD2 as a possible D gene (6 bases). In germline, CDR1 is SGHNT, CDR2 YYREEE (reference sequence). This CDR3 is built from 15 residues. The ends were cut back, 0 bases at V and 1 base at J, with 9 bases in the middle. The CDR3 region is CASSLVGGGTDTQYF. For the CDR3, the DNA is TGTGCCAGCAGCTTGGTCGGGGGAGGCACAGATACGCAGTATTTT. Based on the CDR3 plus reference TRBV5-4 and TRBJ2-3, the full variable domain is ETGVTQSPTHLIKTRGQQVTLRCSSQSGHNTVSWYQQALGQGPQFIFQYYREEENGRGNFPPRFSGLQFPNYSSELNVNALELDDSALYLCASSLVGGGTDTQYFGPGTRLTVL.

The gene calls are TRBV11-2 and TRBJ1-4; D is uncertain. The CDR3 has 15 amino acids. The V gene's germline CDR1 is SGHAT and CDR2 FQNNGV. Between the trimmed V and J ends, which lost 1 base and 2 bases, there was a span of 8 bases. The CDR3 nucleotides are TGTGCCAGCAGCTTAGGAGGGCTTACTAATGAAAAACTGTTTTTT. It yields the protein CASSLGGLTNEKLFF.

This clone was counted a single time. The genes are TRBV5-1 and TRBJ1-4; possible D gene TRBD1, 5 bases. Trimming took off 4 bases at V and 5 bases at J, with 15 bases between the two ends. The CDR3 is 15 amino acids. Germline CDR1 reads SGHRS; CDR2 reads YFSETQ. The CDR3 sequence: CASSIGAGRNEKLFF. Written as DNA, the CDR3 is TGCGCCAGCAGCATAGGCGCAGGGCGCAATGAAAAACTGTTTTTT.

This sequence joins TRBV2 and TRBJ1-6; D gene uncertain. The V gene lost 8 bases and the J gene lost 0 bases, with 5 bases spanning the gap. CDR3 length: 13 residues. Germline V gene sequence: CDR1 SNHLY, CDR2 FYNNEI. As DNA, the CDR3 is TGTGCCAGCCGTAGCTCCTATAATTCACCCCTCCACTTT. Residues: CASRSSYNSPLHF.

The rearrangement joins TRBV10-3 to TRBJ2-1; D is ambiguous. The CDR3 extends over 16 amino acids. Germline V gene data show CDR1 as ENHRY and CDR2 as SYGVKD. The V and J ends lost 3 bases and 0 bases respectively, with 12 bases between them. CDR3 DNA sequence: TGTGCCATCAGTGAAGGTGGGCCGCTCTCCTACAATGAGCAGTTCTTC. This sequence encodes CAISEGGPLSYNEQFF.

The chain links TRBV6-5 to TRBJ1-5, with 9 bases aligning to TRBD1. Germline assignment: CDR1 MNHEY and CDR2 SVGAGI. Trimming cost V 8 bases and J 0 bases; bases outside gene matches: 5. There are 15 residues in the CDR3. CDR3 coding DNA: TGTGCCAGCGGACAGGGGCCATATAGCAATCAGCCCCAGCATTTT. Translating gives CASGQGPYSNQPQHF.

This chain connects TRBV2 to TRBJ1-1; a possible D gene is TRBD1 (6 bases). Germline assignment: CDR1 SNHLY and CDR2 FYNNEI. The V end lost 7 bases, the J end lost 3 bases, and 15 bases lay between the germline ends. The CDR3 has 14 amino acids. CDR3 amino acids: CASTPNRVDTEAFF. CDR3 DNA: TGTGCCAGCACCCCGAACAGGGTGGACACTGAAGCTTTCTTT.

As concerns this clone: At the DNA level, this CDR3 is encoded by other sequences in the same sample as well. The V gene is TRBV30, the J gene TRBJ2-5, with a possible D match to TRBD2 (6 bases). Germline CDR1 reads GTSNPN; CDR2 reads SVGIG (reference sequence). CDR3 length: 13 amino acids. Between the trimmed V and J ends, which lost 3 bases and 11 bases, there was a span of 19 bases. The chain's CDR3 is CAWRAAGRDTQYF. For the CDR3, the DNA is TGTGCCTGGAGAGCGGCGGGAAGAGATACTCAGTACTTC.

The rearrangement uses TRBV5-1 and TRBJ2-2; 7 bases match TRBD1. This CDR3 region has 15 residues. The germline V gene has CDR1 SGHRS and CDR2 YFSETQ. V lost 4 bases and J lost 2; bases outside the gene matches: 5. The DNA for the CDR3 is TGCGCCAGCAGCGATAGACAGGGAAACACCGGGGAGCTGTTTTTT. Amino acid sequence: CASSDRQGNTGELFF.

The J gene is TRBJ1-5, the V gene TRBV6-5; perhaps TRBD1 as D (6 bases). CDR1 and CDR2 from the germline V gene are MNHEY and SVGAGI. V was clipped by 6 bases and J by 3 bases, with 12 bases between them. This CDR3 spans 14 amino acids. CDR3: CASRAGQINQPQHF. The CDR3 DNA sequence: TGTGCCAGCAGGGCTGGACAGATCAATCAGCCCCAGCATTTT.

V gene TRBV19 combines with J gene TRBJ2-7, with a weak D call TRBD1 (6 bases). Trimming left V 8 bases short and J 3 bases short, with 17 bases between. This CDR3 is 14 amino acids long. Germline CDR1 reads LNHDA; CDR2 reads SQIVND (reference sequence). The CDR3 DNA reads TGTGCCAGTTCCCAGGGGTCCCGAAGCTACGAGCAGTACTTC. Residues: CASSQGSRSYEQYF.

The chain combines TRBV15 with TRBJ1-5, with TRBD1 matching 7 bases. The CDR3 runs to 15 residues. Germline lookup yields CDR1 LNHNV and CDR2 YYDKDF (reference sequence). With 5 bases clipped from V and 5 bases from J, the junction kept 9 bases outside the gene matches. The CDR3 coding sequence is TGTGCCACCAGCGGTCAAACAGGGGAGGATCAGCCCCAGCATTTT. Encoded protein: CATSGQTGEDQPQHF.

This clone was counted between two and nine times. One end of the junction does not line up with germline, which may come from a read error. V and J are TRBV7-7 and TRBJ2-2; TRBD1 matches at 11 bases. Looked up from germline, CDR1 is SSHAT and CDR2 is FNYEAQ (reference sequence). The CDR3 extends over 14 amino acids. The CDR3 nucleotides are TGTGCTAGCAGCCCGGGGACAGGGGGCGGGGAGCTGTTTTTT. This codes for CASSPGTGGGELFF.

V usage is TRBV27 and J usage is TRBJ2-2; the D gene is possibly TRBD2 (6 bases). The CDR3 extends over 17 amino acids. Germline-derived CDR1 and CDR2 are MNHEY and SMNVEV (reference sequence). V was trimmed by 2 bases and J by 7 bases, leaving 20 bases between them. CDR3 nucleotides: TGTGCCAGCAGTTTACGGGGGACGGCGAATGGTATCGGGGAGCTGTTTTTT. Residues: CASSLRGTANGIGELFF.

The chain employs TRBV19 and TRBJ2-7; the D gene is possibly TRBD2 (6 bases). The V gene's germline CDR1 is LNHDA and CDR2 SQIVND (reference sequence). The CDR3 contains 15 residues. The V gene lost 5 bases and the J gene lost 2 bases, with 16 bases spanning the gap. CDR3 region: CASSPPGGGTYEQYF. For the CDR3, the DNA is TGTGCCAGTAGTCCTCCCGGGGGTGGAACCTACGAGCAGTACTTC.

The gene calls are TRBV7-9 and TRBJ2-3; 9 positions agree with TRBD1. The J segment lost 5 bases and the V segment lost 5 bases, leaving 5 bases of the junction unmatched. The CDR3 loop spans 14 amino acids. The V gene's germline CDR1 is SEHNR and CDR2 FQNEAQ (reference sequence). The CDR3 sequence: CASSLGQGVDTQYF. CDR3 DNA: TGTGCCAGCAGCCTGGGACAGGGAGTAGATACGCAGTATTTT.

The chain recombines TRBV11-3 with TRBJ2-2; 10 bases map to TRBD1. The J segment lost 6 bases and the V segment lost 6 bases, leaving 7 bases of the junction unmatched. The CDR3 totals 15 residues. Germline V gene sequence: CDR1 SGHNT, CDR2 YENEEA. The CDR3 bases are TGTGCCAGCAGATCTGGGACAGGGGTGGCCGGGGAGCTGTTTTTT. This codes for CASRSGTGVAGELFF.